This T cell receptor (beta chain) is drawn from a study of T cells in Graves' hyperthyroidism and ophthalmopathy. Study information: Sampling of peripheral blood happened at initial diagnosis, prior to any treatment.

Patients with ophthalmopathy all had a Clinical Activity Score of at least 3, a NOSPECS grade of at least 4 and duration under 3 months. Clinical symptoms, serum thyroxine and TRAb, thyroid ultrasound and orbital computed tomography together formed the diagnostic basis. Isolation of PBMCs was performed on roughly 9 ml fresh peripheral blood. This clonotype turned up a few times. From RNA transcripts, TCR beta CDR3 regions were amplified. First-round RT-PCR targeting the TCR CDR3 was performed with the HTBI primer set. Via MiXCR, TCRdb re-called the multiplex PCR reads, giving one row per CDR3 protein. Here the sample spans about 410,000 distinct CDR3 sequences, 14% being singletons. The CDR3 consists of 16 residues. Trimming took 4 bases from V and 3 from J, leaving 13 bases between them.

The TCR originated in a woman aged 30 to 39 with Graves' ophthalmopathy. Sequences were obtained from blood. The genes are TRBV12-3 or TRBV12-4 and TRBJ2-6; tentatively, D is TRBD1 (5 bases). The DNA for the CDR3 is TGTGCCAGCAGTTCGACAGTCAAGGATGGGGCCAACGTCCTGACTTTC. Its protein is CASSSTVKDGANVLTF.